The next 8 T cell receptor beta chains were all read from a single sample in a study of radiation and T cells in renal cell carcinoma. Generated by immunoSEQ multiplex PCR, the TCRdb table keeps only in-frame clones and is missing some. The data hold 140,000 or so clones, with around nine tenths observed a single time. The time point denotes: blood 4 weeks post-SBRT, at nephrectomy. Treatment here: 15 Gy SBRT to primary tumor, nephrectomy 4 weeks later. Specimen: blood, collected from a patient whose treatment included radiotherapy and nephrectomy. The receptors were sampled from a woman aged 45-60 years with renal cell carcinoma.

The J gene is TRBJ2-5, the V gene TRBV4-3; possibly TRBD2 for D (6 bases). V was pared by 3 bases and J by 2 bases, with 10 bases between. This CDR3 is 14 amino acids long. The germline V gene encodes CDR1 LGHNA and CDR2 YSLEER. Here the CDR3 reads CASSHGTRQETQYF. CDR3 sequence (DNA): TGCGCCAGCAGCCACGGGACTCGTCAAGAGACCCAGTACTTC.

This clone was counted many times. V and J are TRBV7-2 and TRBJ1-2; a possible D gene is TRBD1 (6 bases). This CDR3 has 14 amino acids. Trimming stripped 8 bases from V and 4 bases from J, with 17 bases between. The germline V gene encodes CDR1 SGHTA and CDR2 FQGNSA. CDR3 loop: CASESDRTSYGYTF. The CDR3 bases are TGTGCCAGCGAATCCGACAGGACATCCTATGGCTACACCTTC.

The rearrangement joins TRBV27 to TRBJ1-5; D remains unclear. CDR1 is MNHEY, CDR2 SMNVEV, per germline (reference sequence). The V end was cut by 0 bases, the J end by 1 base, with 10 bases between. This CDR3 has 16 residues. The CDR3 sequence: CASSLSGFWSNQPQHF. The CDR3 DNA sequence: TGTGCCAGCAGTTTATCGGGGTTTTGGAGCAATCAGCCCCAGCATTTT.

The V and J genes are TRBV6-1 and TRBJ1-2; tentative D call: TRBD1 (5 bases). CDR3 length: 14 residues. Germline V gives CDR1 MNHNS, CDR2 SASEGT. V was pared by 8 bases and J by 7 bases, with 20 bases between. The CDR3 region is CASGLGGERSGYTF. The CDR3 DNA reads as TGTGCCAGCGGTCTCGGAGGGGAAAGGAGTGGCTACACCTTC.

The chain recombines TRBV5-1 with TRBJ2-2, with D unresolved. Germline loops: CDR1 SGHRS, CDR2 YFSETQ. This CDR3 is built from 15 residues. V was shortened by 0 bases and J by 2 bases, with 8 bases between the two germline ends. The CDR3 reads CASSLEFLNTGELFF. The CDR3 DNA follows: TGCGCCAGCAGCTTGGAATTCCTTAACACCGGGGAGCTGTTTTTT.

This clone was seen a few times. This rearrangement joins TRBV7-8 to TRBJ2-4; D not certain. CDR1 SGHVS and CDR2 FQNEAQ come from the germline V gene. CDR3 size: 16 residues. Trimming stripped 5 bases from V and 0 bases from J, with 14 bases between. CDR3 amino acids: CASSRTEAPAKNIQYF. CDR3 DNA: TGTGCCAGCAGCCGAACGGAAGCACCAGCCAAAAACATTCAGTACTTC. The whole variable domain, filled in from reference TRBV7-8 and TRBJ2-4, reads GAGVSQSPRYKVAKRGQDVALRCDPISGHVSLFWYQQALGQGPEFLTYFQNEAQLDKSGLPSDRFFAERPEGSVSTLKIQRTQQEDSAVYLCASSRTEAPAKNIQYFGAGTRLSVL.

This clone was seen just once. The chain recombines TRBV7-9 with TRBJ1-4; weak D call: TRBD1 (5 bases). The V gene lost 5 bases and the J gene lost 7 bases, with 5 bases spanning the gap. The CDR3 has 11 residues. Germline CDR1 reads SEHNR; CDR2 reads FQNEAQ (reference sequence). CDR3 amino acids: CASSQGEKLFF. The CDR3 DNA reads TGTGCCAGCAGCCAGGGTGAAAAACTGTTTTTT.

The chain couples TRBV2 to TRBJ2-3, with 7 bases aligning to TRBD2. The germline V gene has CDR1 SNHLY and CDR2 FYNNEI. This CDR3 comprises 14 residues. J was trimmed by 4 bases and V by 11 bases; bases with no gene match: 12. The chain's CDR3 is CAGKRDAYADTQYF. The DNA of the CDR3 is TGTGCCGGGAAGCGGGACGCCTACGCAGATACGCAGTATTTT. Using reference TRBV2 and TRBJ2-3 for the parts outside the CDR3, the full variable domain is EPEVTQTPSHQVTQMGQEVILRCVPISNHLYFYWYRQILGQKVEFLVSFYNNEISEKSEIFDDQFSVERPDGSNFTLKIRSTKLEDSAMYFCAGKRDAYADTQYFGPGTRLTVL.